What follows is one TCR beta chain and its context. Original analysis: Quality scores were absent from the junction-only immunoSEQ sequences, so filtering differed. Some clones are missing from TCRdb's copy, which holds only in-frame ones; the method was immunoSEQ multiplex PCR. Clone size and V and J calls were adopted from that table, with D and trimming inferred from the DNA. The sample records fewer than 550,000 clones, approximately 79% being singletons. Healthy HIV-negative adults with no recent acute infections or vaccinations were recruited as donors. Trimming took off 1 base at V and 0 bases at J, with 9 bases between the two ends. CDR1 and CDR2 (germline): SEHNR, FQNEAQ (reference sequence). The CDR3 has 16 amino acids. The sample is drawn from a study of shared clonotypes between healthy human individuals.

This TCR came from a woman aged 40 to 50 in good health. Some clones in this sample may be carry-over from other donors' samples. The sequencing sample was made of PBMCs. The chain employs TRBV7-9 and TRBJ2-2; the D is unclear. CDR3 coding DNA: TGTGCCAGCAGCTTAGATGTCGCCTCGAACACCGGGGAGCTGTTTTTT. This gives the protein CASSLDVASNTGELFF.